This T cell receptor beta chain was found in a study of cytomegalovirus exposure and HLA in healthy donors. In the study overall: The study placed 70% to 90% of its roughly 410 genotyped donors in the Caucasian-associated ancestry cluster. Overall study findings and caveats: A later analysis reported that several of the most significant clusters appeared to be linked to common viral pathogens, among them Epstein-Barr virus.

This clone was detected only a few times. Its antigen is not identified. The primer mix had 60 Vbeta and 13 Jbeta primers. Sequenced by immunoSEQ multiplex PCR; TCRdb stores in-frame clones only, minus some. Altogether roughly 110,000 clones are present, roughly two thirds being singletons, with the ten largest covering about 2.2%. Trimming cost V 2 bases and J 5 bases, with 13 bases left between them. The CDR3 has 14 residues. Germline V CDR1 and CDR2: SGHRS, YFSETQ. Source material: PBMCs. The V call is TRBV5-1, the J call TRBJ2-5, with D tentatively TRBD2 (6 bases). This TCR was sampled from a woman in her twenties or thirties in good health and CMV-seronegative. CDR3 bases: TGCGCCAGCAGCTTCGGAGGGAGCAAGGAGACCCAGTACTTC. It codes for CASSFGGSKETQYF.